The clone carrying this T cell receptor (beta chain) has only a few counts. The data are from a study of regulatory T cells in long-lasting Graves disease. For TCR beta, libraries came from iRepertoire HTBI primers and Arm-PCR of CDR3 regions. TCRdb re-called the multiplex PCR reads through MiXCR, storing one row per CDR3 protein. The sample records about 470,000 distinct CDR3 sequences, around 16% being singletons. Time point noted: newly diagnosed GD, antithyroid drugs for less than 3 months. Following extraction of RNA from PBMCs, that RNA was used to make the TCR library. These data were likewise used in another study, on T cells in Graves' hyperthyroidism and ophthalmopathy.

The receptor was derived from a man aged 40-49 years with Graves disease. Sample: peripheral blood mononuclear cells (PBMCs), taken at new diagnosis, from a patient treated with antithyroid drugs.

CDR3 nucleotide sequence: TGTGCCAGCACCGAGGGAGCTAAAGAGCAGTTCTTC. As protein: CASTEGAKEQFF. The chain carries TRBV6-4 and TRBJ2-1; weak D call: TRBD2 (5 bases). Trimming pared 7 bases from V and 10 bases from J, leaving 14 bases between. Germline CDR1 is MRHNA and CDR2 is SNTAGT. The CDR3 length is 12 residues.